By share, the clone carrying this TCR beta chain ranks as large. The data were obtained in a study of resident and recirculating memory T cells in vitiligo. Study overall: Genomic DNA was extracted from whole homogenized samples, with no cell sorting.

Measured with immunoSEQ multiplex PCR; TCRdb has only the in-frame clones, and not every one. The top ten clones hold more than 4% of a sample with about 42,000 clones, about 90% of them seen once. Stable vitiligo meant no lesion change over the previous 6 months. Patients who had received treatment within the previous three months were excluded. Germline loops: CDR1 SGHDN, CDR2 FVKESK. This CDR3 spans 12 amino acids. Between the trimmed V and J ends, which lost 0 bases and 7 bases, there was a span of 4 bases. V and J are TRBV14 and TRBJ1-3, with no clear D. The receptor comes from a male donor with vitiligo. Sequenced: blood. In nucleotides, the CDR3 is TGTGCCAGCAGCCAAGATCGGAACACCATATATTTT. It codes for CASSQDRNTIYF.